Listed below are T cell receptor beta chains from one sample, sequenced in a study of T cells in Graves' hyperthyroidism and ophthalmopathy. TCRdb redid the calling of the multiplex PCR reads with MiXCR, one entry per CDR3 protein. The table records approximately 220,000 distinct CDR3 sequences, about a sixth of them present only once. Sequenced material: blood. The receptors derive from a man between 40 and 49 years old with Graves' hyperthyroidism. CDR3s include the opening cysteine and the closing phenylalanine or tryptophan. Fields, in order: J gene, V gene, D gene, clone size, CDR3 protein, CDR3 DNA. The D gene is left open where the match is weak. Where a row states a size, it is once, few, many or the class of an expanded clone; other rows omit it.

TRBJ1-1 | TRBV5-1 | TRBD1 | many | CASSLDTTGKAFF | TGCGCCAGCAGCTTGGATACGACAGGGAAAGCTTTCTTT
TRBJ1-6 | TRBV28 | NA | few | CASTTKVQNNSPLHF | TGTGCCAGCACCACGAAGGTTCAGAACAATTCACCCCTCCACTTT
TRBJ2-7 | TRBV28 | TRBD1 | many | CASSQGAGSHEQYF | TGTGCCAGCAGTCAGGGGGCAGGGTCCCACGAGCAGTACTTC
TRBJ1-1 | TRBV28 | NA | many | CASNPPPDEPWGTEAFF | TGTGCCAGCAACCCCCCCCCAGACGAACCCTGGGGCACTGAAGCTTTCTTT
TRBJ2-2 | TRBV29-1 | TRBD1 | NA | CSVADRVRAGELFF | TGCAGCGTTGCGGACAGGGTTCGCGCCGGGGAGCTGTTTTTT
TRBJ2-3 | TRBV7-9 | NA | many | CASSPQGSTDTQYF | TGTGCCAGCAGCCCCCAGGGAAGCACAGATACGCAGTATTTT
TRBJ2-7 | TRBV7-2 | NA | many | CASSSAPTGEQYF | TGTGCCAGCAGCTCCGCCCCAACAGGCGAGCAGTACTTC
TRBJ2-2 | TRBV28 | TRBD2 | many | CASSPGLGNTGELFF | TGTGCCAGCAGTCCGGGACTAGGAAACACCGGGGAGCTGTTTTTT
TRBJ1-6 | TRBV7-9 | NA | many | CASQMSSYNSPLHF | TGTGCCAGCCAGATGAGCTCCTATAATTCACCCCTCCACTTT
TRBJ2-3 | TRBV5-1 | NA | many | CASSLEWATDTQYF | TGCGCCAGCAGCTTGGAATGGGCGACAGATACGCAGTATTTT
TRBJ2-1 | TRBV5-1 | NA | NA | CASSSRALSERFF | TGCGCCAGCTCTAGCAGGGCACTTAGTGAGCGGTTCTTC
TRBJ2-5 | TRBV27 | NA | few | CASSLSFGRGETQYF | TGTGCCAGCAGTTTATCGTTCGGCAGGGGAGAGACCCAGTACTTC
TRBJ1-2 | TRBV20-1 | NA | many | CSASSLSGDYGYTF | TGCAGTGCTAGTTCATTGTCGGGGGATTATGGCTACACCTTC
TRBJ1-1 | TRBV30 | TRBD1 | many | CAWSQGTGKVNTEAFF | TGTGCCTGGAGTCAAGGGACAGGAAAAGTGAACACTGAAGCTTTCTTT
TRBJ2-3 | TRBV7-3 | NA | few | CASSFMDTQYF | TGTGCCAGCAGTTTCATGGATACGCAGTATTTT
TRBJ1-1 | TRBV27 | NA | many | CASSPNLNTEAFF | TGTGCCAGCAGTCCTAATCTGAACACTGAAGCTTTCTTT
TRBJ2-2 | TRBV18 | TRBD1 | NA | CASSPGQGGDTGELFF | TGTGCCAGCTCACCGGGACAGGGGGGCGACACCGGGGAGCTGTTTTTT
TRBJ2-5 | TRBV20-1 | NA | few | CSALDRDQETQYF | TGCAGTGCTTTGGACAGAGACCAAGAGACCCAGTACTTC
TRBJ2-2 | TRBV30 | TRBD2 | many | CAWSDGGWTGELFF | TGTGCCTGGAGTGACGGGGGGTGGACCGGGGAGCTGTTTTTT
TRBJ2-5 | TRBV7-2 | NA | many | CASSLDLGSQETQYF | TGTGCCAGCAGCCTAGACTTGGGAAGCCAAGAGACCCAGTACTTC
TRBJ2-5 | TRBV2 | NA | many | CATQGIGGTQYF | TGTGCCACCCAAGGGATCGGCGGGACCCAGTACTTC
TRBJ2-7 | TRBV28 | NA | many | CASSPQTGTYEQYF | TGTGCCAGCAGTCCCCAAACAGGGACCTACGAGCAGTACTTC